This TCR beta chain was profiled in a study of shared clonotypes between healthy human individuals. A note on this clone: Other DNA sequences from this sample encode an identical CDR3 as well.

In germline, CDR1 is SGHRS, CDR2 YFSETQ. The CDR3 is 11 amino acids. Trimming shortened V by 1 base and J by 7 bases, and 2 bases separated the two germline ends. As defined, naive CD8 cells were CD45RO-negative and positively selected for CCR7, with terminally differentiated effector memory CD45RA+ cells excluded. The assay was immunoSEQ multiplex PCR, and TCRdb's table has in-frame clones only and misses some. The data contain 760,000 or so clones, approximately 96% of them singletons. Sequenced: naive CD8+ T cells sorted from blood. This receptor was taken from a young man in good health. V usage is TRBV5-1 and J usage is TRBJ2-2; no clear D gene. DNA of the CDR3: TGCGCCAGCAGCTTGAGCGGGGAGCTGTTTTTT. Residues: CASSLSGELFF.